This is a list of T cell receptor beta chains from one sample in a study of T-cell memory formation after mild COVID-19. In TCRdb, the 5' RACE reads were re-called with MiXCR into one record per CDR3 protein. Among 250,000 to 350,000 distinct CDR3 sequences, 15% to 20% were seen once, and the ten largest hold approximately 23%. The specimen sequenced was PBMCs or a T cell subset sorted from them (not recorded which). Every receptor here comes from a man aged 18 to 30 who had mild COVID-19 (a few samples of this study predate the infection). Cell type and time point are not known. The CDR3 runs from the conserved cysteine through the conserved F or W. A D gene is named only where the DNA matches it firmly. Part of the rows lack a size; the others show once, few, many or a class for expanded clones.

V gene: TRBV4-3; J gene: TRBJ2-6; clone size: few; D gene: -; CDR3 DNA: TGCGCCAGCAGCCAAGCAGGGGATGGGGCCAACGTCCTGACTTTC; CDR3 protein: CASSQAGDGANVLTF
V gene: TRBV27; J gene: TRBJ1-2; clone size: -; D gene: -; CDR3 DNA: TGTGCCAGCAGGCCCTTAGGGTTAGATGGCTACACCTTC; CDR3 protein: CASRPLGLDGYTF
V gene: TRBV11-3; J gene: TRBJ1-5; clone size: few; D gene: -; CDR3 DNA: TGTGCCAGCAGCTTAGAAGTCGGCAGCAATCAGCCCCAGCATTTT; CDR3 protein: CASSLEVGSNQPQHF
V gene: TRBV2; J gene: TRBJ2-5; clone size: many; D gene: TRBD2; CDR3 DNA: TGTGCCAGCTCGACTAGCGGGGAGACCCAGTACTTC; CDR3 protein: CASSTSGETQYF
V gene: TRBV12-3/TRBV12-4; J gene: TRBJ1-1; clone size: -; D gene: -; CDR3 DNA: TGTGCCAGCAGTTTAGGACCCCCGGACACTGAAGCTTTCTTT; CDR3 protein: CASSLGPPDTEAFF
V gene: TRBV20-1; J gene: TRBJ1-2; clone size: few; D gene: -; CDR3 DNA: TGCAGTGCTACAGGGTCGGGTGGCTACACCTTC; CDR3 protein: CSATGSGGYTF
V gene: TRBV6-6; J gene: TRBJ2-7; clone size: -; D gene: -; CDR3 DNA: TGTGCCAGCAGTTACCTAAAAGGCAGTGGCGAGCAGTACTTC; CDR3 protein: CASSYLKGSGEQYF
V gene: TRBV7-2; J gene: TRBJ2-3; clone size: few; D gene: TRBD2; CDR3 DNA: TGTGCCAGCAGTGCCGTTTCGCGGGGGGGCAAGTATTTT; CDR3 protein: CASSAVSRGGKYF
V gene: TRBV20-1; J gene: TRBJ2-7; clone size: few; D gene: -; CDR3 DNA: TGCAGTGCTTACTTGTCTAGAACGGGTGAGCAGTACTTC; CDR3 protein: CSAYLSRTGEQYF
V gene: TRBV10-3; J gene: TRBJ1-5; clone size: -; D gene: -; CDR3 DNA: TGTGCCATCAGTGTGGTTGGGTCCGAACAGCCCCAGCATTTT; CDR3 protein: CAISVVGSEQPQHF
V gene: TRBV7-2; J gene: TRBJ2-5; clone size: few; D gene: -; CDR3 DNA: TGTGCCAGCAGCCCCAGGTCACTAGTAGAGACCCAGTACTTC; CDR3 protein: CASSPRSLVETQYF
V gene: TRBV4-1; J gene: TRBJ2-4; clone size: -; D gene: -; CDR3 DNA: TGCGCCAGCAGCCAAGGAAGTGTGGGGTACAACATTCAGTACTTC; CDR3 protein: CASSQGSVGYNIQYF
V gene: TRBV5-1; J gene: TRBJ1-1; clone size: -; D gene: -; CDR3 DNA: TGCGCCAGCAGCTCCATGACAGTGACCAACACTGAAGCTTTCTTT; CDR3 protein: CASSSMTVTNTEAFF
V gene: TRBV10-3; J gene: TRBJ1-5; clone size: few; D gene: TRBD1; CDR3 DNA: TGTGCCATCGGAGCAGGGGACAGCCAGCCCCAGCATTTT; CDR3 protein: CAIGAGDSQPQHF
V gene: TRBV9; J gene: TRBJ1-1; clone size: -; D gene: TRBD1; CDR3 DNA: TGTGCCAGCAGCGGTCGGATGGGACAGGCATTTGAAGAAGCTTTCTTT; CDR3 protein: CASSGRMGQAFEEAFF
V gene: TRBV5-5; J gene: TRBJ2-1; clone size: -; D gene: -; CDR3 DNA: TGTGCCAGCAGCATGAGGTTGGGGGGGCTCTACAATGAGCAGTTCTTC; CDR3 protein: CASSMRLGGLYNEQFF
V gene: TRBV5-1; J gene: TRBJ1-1; clone size: many; D gene: TRBD1; CDR3 DNA: TGCGCCAGCAGCGTGGGACAGGACAAGAACACTGAAGCTTTCTTT; CDR3 protein: CASSVGQDKNTEAFF
V gene: TRBV11-2; J gene: TRBJ2-3; clone size: few; D gene: -; CDR3 DNA: TGTGCCAGCAGCTTAGAATGGGCGGCAGATACGCAGTATTTT; CDR3 protein: CASSLEWAADTQYF
V gene: TRBV5-1; J gene: TRBJ2-2; clone size: many; D gene: -; CDR3 DNA: TGTGCCAGCAGTTCTCAGGGGTCCGGGGAGCTGTTTTTT; CDR3 protein: CASSSQGSGELFF
V gene: TRBV6-5; J gene: TRBJ2-2; clone size: few; D gene: TRBD2; CDR3 DNA: TGTGCCAGCCGGATGGCTAGCGGGGGGTTGAACACCGGGGAGCTGTTTTTT; CDR3 protein: CASRMASGGLNTGELFF
V gene: TRBV18; J gene: TRBJ2-1; clone size: -; D gene: -; CDR3 DNA: TGTGCCAGCTCACCCGCGGACGCTTGGGTCCATGAGCAGTTCTTC; CDR3 protein: CASSPADAWVHEQFF
V gene: TRBV15; J gene: TRBJ2-1; clone size: -; D gene: TRBD2; CDR3 DNA: TGTGCCACCAGCGAAGGTCAGCGGGGTTACAATGAGCAGTTCTTC; CDR3 protein: CATSEGQRGYNEQFF
V gene: TRBV6-5; J gene: TRBJ1-1; clone size: few; D gene: -; CDR3 DNA: TGTGCCAGCAGTTACTCGAATGCAGGAGAAGCTTTCTTT; CDR3 protein: CASSYSNAGEAFF
V gene: TRBV5-1; J gene: TRBJ2-2; clone size: many; D gene: -; CDR3 DNA: TGCGCCAGCAGCTTGGGACAGAACACCGGGGAGCTGTTTTTT; CDR3 protein: CASSLGQNTGELFF
V gene: TRBV12-3/TRBV12-4; J gene: TRBJ1-1; clone size: -; D gene: -; CDR3 DNA: TGTGCCAGCAGTCCGCTACAGGCCCCGTGGGGAGAAGCTTTCTTT; CDR3 protein: CASSPLQAPWGEAFF
V gene: TRBV5-1; J gene: TRBJ1-6; clone size: -; D gene: -; CDR3 DNA: TGCGCCAGCAGCCCCCTTGAGGGCCGGGGTTCACCCCTCCACTTT; CDR3 protein: CASSPLEGRGSPLHF
V gene: TRBV27; J gene: TRBJ1-1; clone size: -; D gene: TRBD1; CDR3 DNA: TGTGCCAGCAGTTTGGGGACAGGGGGCCTCCGAACTGAAGCTTTCTTT; CDR3 protein: CASSLGTGGLRTEAFF
V gene: TRBV24-1; J gene: TRBJ1-5; clone size: -; D gene: TRBD1; CDR3 DNA: TGTGCCACCAGTGGCGGGCAGGGGGCGCGTAATCAGCCCCAGCATTTT; CDR3 protein: CATSGGQGARNQPQHF
V gene: TRBV18; J gene: TRBJ1-1; clone size: -; D gene: TRBD1; CDR3 DNA: TGTGCCAGCTCACCTTCAAACTTGGGACAGTACCCGGAGAACACTGAAGCTTTCTTT; CDR3 protein: CASSPSNLGQYPENTEAFF
V gene: TRBV4-1; J gene: TRBJ1-1; clone size: -; D gene: -; CDR3 DNA: TGCGCCAGCAGCCAAACTGCATCTCTCCGGGAAAGTGAAGCTTTCTTT; CDR3 protein: CASSQTASLRESEAFF
V gene: TRBV6-5; J gene: TRBJ2-3; clone size: many; D gene: TRBD2; CDR3 DNA: TGTGCCAGCAGTCGTCCCCTGGGAGCGGGGGGCACAGATACGCAGTATTTT; CDR3 protein: CASSRPLGAGGTDTQYF
V gene: TRBV18; J gene: TRBJ2-4; clone size: few; D gene: TRBD2; CDR3 DNA: TGTGCCAGCTCACCCACTAGCGGGGCTCTAGCCAAAAACATTCAGTACTTC; CDR3 protein: CASSPTSGALAKNIQYF
V gene: TRBV12-3/TRBV12-4; J gene: TRBJ2-7; clone size: -; D gene: -; CDR3 DNA: TGTGCCAGCAGTTTGAACGGTCAGGCTTACGAGCAGTACTTC; CDR3 protein: CASSLNGQAYEQYF
V gene: TRBV6-5; J gene: TRBJ2-3; clone size: -; D gene: -; CDR3 DNA: TGTGCCAGCAGTAGGAGCGGAGACAGCACAGATACGCAGTATTTT; CDR3 protein: CASSRSGDSTDTQYF
V gene: TRBV20-1; J gene: TRBJ2-7; clone size: -; D gene: TRBD2; CDR3 DNA: TGCAGCCCTAGCGGGGGGGATCGAGAGCAGTACTTC; CDR3 protein: CSPSGGDREQYF
V gene: TRBV12-3/TRBV12-4; J gene: TRBJ1-1; clone size: -; D gene: -; CDR3 DNA: TGTGCCAGCAGTTTAAGAGCCCTAGGGACTGAAGCTTTCTTT; CDR3 protein: CASSLRALGTEAFF
V gene: TRBV28; J gene: TRBJ2-7; clone size: few; D gene: -; CDR3 DNA: TGTGCCAGCAGCCATACACAGCAGTACTTC; CDR3 protein: CASSHTQQYF
V gene: TRBV5-1; J gene: TRBJ2-3; clone size: few; D gene: TRBD1; CDR3 DNA: TGCGCCAGCACTACAGGGGACGGCACAGATACGCAGTATTTT; CDR3 protein: CASTTGDGTDTQYF
V gene: TRBV11-1; J gene: TRBJ1-1; clone size: many; D gene: TRBD1; CDR3 DNA: TGTGCCAGCAGCCGACAGGGGGGCGCTGAAGCTTTCTTT; CDR3 protein: CASSRQGGAEAFF
V gene: TRBV24-1; J gene: TRBJ2-5; clone size: -; D gene: -; CDR3 DNA: TGTGCCACCAGTGATCCCAGGGGCTCTTCGGAGACCCAGTACTTC; CDR3 protein: CATSDPRGSSETQYF
V gene: TRBV7-9; J gene: TRBJ2-1; clone size: few; D gene: TRBD1; CDR3 DNA: TGTGCCAGCAGCTCAGGGACAGTCCACAATGAGCAGTTCTTC; CDR3 protein: CASSSGTVHNEQFF
V gene: TRBV12-3/TRBV12-4; J gene: TRBJ1-1; clone size: many; D gene: -; CDR3 DNA: TGTGCCAGCAGAGGGTCCACTCCGGCCCACACTGAAGCTTTCTTT; CDR3 protein: CASRGSTPAHTEAFF
V gene: TRBV7-9; J gene: TRBJ2-6; clone size: -; D gene: -; CDR3 DNA: TGTGCCAGCAGCTTTGTCTCATCTGGGGCCAACGTCCTGACTTTC; CDR3 protein: CASSFVSSGANVLTF
V gene: TRBV2; J gene: TRBJ2-3; clone size: -; D gene: -; CDR3 DNA: TGTGCCAGCAGGTATTTGGCAGCCGGTCCGCAGTATTTT; CDR3 protein: CASRYLAAGPQYF
V gene: TRBV6-5; J gene: TRBJ1-1; clone size: -; D gene: -; CDR3 DNA: TGTGCCAGCAGTTACTCTTACCGACCAGACGCTGAAGCTTTCTTT; CDR3 protein: CASSYSYRPDAEAFF
V gene: TRBV7-2; J gene: TRBJ2-5; clone size: few; D gene: -; CDR3 DNA: TGTGCCAGCAGCCCCAAATGGGGGGAGACCCAGTACTTC; CDR3 protein: CASSPKWGETQYF